These 10 T cell receptor beta chains originate from one sample sequenced in a study of T cell responses to AZD1222 COVID-19 vaccine. TCRdb's copy holds only in-frame clones and misses some; the assay was immunoSEQ multiplex PCR. The table records 90,000 to 110,000 clones, more than 75% of them present only once. This specimen consisted of peripheral blood, obtained on day 0 of AZD1222 vaccination. The origin of the receptors is an adult in good health.

The chain uses TRBV27 and TRBJ1-2; a weak D match, TRBD1 (5 bases). The CDR3 is made up of 14 amino acids. V was clipped by 8 bases and J by 0 bases, with 13 bases between them. Germline lookup yields CDR1 MNHEY and CDR2 SMNVEV (reference sequence). The CDR3 sequence is CASRQSAPNYGYTF. Here the CDR3 DNA reads TGTGCCAGCCGACAGAGCGCCCCTAACTATGGCTACACCTTC.

This chain uses TRBV5-6 with TRBJ1-3; D is unclear. Germline CDR1 and CDR2: SGHDT and YYEEEE. The CDR3 spans 16 residues. V lost 0 bases to trimming and J lost 0 bases, with 10 bases between them. In DNA form, the CDR3 reads TGTGCCAGCAGCTTGGATCAGTCGTTCTCTGGAAACACCATATATTTT. Residues: CASSLDQSFSGNTIYF. Full variable domain (missing parts from reference TRBV5-6 and TRBJ1-3): DAGVTQSPTHLIKTRGQQVTLRCSPKSGHDTVSWYQQALGQGPQFIFQYYEEEERQRGNFPDRFSGHQFPNYSSELNVNALLLGDSALYLCASSLDQSFSGNTIYFGEGSWLTVV.

The gene calls are TRBV30 and TRBJ2-7; D perhaps matches TRBD2 (5 bases). The CDR3 contains 15 residues. The V end lost 1 base, the J end lost 6 bases, and 19 bases lay between the germline ends. Germline V lookup: CDR1 GTSNPN, CDR2 SVGIG (reference sequence). CDR3 in DNA: TGTGCCTGGAGTGATAAGCCCCCCCGAGGGATCGAGCAGTACTTC. Translating gives CAWSDKPPRGIEQYF.

V and J are TRBV5-4 and TRBJ1-6; D is ambiguous. The germline CDR1 and CDR2 sequences are SGHNT and YYREEE (reference sequence). V was clipped by 4 bases and J by 6 bases, with 17 bases between them. The CDR3 runs to 16 residues. This CDR3 reads CASSPFWRGSNSPLHF. The CDR3 DNA reads as TGTGCCAGCAGCCCGTTCTGGCGGGGAAGTAATTCACCCCTCCACTTT.

V gene TRBV7-2 combines with J gene TRBJ2-1; 7 nucleotides agree with TRBD2. V lost 7 bases, J lost 0 bases, and 6 bases stayed unmatched. Germline assignment: CDR1 SGHTA and CDR2 FQGNSA. CDR3 size: 15 residues. The CDR3 nucleotides read TGTGCCAGCACCTTTGGGGGGGGCTCCTACAATGAGCAGTTCTTC. Protein: CASTFGGGSYNEQFF.

This clone appeared once. V gene TRBV7-9 combines with J gene TRBJ2-1; 7 bases are shared with TRBD2. There are 14 residues in the CDR3. V trimming: 0 bases; J trimming: 8 bases; junction bases outside the gene matches: 4. CDR1 and CDR2 from the germline V gene are SEHNR and FQNEAQ (reference sequence). The CDR3 sequence is CASSLAGGPYEQFF. CDR3 in DNA: TGTGCCAGCAGCTTAGCGGGAGGGCCCTATGAGCAGTTCTTC.

This chain connects TRBV9 to TRBJ1-6, with D unclear. Germline CDR1 is SGDLS and CDR2 is YYNGEE. The CDR3 covers 16 residues. Trimming took 0 bases from V and 2 from J, leaving 9 bases between them. The CDR3 sequence: CASSVDPGTYNSPLHF. CDR3 DNA sequence: TGTGCCAGCAGCGTAGATCCGGGCACCTATAATTCACCCCTCCACTTT. Variable domain in full (rest from reference TRBV9 and TRBJ1-6): DSGVTQTPKHLITATGQRVTLRCSPRSGDLSVYWYQQSLDQGLQFLIQYYNGEERAKGNILERFSAQQFPDLHSELNLSSLELGDSALYFCASSVDPGTYNSPLHFGNGTRLTVT.

This rearrangement joins TRBV3-1 (or the pseudogene TRBV3-2) to TRBJ1-5; D not resolved. Germline V CDR1 and CDR2: LGHDT, YNNKEL (reference sequence). This CDR3 has 16 residues. V lost 2 bases to trimming and J lost 7 bases, with 18 bases between them. The CDR3, as DNA: TGTGCCAGCAGCCAAACTCCGGCCCCATCGACCCAGCCCCAGCATTTT. It yields the protein CASSQTPAPSTQPQHF.

The V call is TRBV14, the J call TRBJ2-7; 9 bases are a match to TRBD1. V lost 0 bases and J lost 2; bases outside the gene matches: 5. The CDR3 sequence is 16 residues long. The germline V gene has CDR1 SGHDN and CDR2 FVKESK. This CDR3 reads CASSQDTTGGTYEQYF. CDR3 DNA: TGTGCCAGCAGCCAAGATACGACAGGGGGAACCTACGAGCAGTACTTC.

The chain joins TRBV2 to TRBJ2-5; 7 bases are a match to TRBD1. CDR3 length: 13 residues. Germline V gene sequence: CDR1 SNHLY, CDR2 FYNNEI. V lost 7 bases, J lost 5 bases, and 7 bases stayed unmatched. The CDR3 reads CASNRGPPETQYF. The CDR3 DNA is TGTGCCAGCAACAGGGGCCCTCCGGAGACCCAGTACTTC.